This is a list of T cell receptor beta chains from one sample in a study of blood T cell repertoires in COVID-19. Method: immunoSEQ multiplex PCR; TCRdb's copy keeps in-frame clones and lacks some. The sample holds approximately 500,000 clones; about 89% are singletons and the top ten take around 7.8%. The material sequenced was peripheral blood. The receptor set was obtained from a woman between 45 and 65 years old with COVID-19, enrolled during active disease. CDR3s include the opening cysteine and the closing phenylalanine or tryptophan. A D gene is named only where the DNA matches it firmly. The size of a clone is reported for some rows only, either as once, few or many, or as a class for expanded clones.

v_call: TRBV7-2; clone_size: many; d_call: .; j_call: TRBJ2-2; cdr3_nt: TGTGCCAGCAGCTTAAGTCGGGACACCGGGGAGCTGTTTTTT; cdr3_aa: CASSLSRDTGELFF
v_call: TRBV2; clone_size: .; d_call: TRBD1; j_call: TRBJ1-2; cdr3_nt: TGTGCCAGCAGTCTTCAGGGGGCCGGATATGGGGGCTACACCTTC; cdr3_aa: CASSLQGAGYGGYTF
v_call: TRBV19; clone_size: .; d_call: .; j_call: TRBJ2-6; cdr3_nt: TGTGCCAGTAGCCTGTTCTCTGGGGCCAACGTCCTGACTTTC; cdr3_aa: CASSLFSGANVLTF
v_call: TRBV3-1/TRBV3-2; clone_size: .; d_call: .; j_call: TRBJ1-1; cdr3_nt: TGTGCCAGCAGCCAAGAGGGGCTTGGAACTGAAGCTTTCTTT; cdr3_aa: CASSQEGLGTEAFF
v_call: TRBV29-1; clone_size: .; d_call: .; j_call: TRBJ1-2; cdr3_nt: TGCAGCGTTGAATCCCCAGGGGTGGTGTCGGAGGGCTACACCTTC; cdr3_aa: CSVESPGVVSEGYTF
v_call: TRBV2; clone_size: .; d_call: TRBD1; j_call: TRBJ1-2; cdr3_nt: TGTGCCAGCGGACTCGAGGACAGGGCCCCTCCTTATGGCTACACCTTC; cdr3_aa: CASGLEDRAPPYGYTF
v_call: TRBV2; clone_size: .; d_call: TRBD1; j_call: TRBJ1-1; cdr3_nt: TGTGCCAGCAGTAGTGGGACAGGGGGCAGTGGAGCTTTCTTT; cdr3_aa: CASSSGTGGSGAFF
v_call: TRBV5-1; clone_size: once; d_call: TRBD2; j_call: TRBJ2-1; cdr3_nt: TGCGCCAGCAGCCTGCGACTAGCGGGCTACAATGAGCAGTTCTTC; cdr3_aa: CASSLRLAGYNEQFF
v_call: TRBV3-1/TRBV3-2; clone_size: few; d_call: .; j_call: TRBJ2-6; cdr3_nt: TGTGCCAGCAGCCAATTTCAGGACTCTGGGGCCAACGTCCTGACTTTC; cdr3_aa: CASSQFQDSGANVLTF
v_call: TRBV7-3; clone_size: .; d_call: TRBD1; j_call: TRBJ1-2; cdr3_nt: TGTGCCAGCAGCTTAACGGGACAGGGGGCGGATGGCTACACCTTC; cdr3_aa: CASSLTGQGADGYTF
v_call: TRBV21-1; clone_size: .; d_call: .; j_call: TRBJ2-5; cdr3_nt: TGTGCCAGCAGCAATCGATCTGGACAGGGGGCATGGCAAGAGACCCAGTACTTC; cdr3_aa: CASSNRSGQGAWQETQYF
v_call: TRBV4-1; clone_size: .; d_call: TRBD2; j_call: TRBJ2-3; cdr3_nt: TGCGCCAGCAGCCCCAGACTAGCGGGGGCCACAGATACGCAGTATTTT; cdr3_aa: CASSPRLAGATDTQYF
v_call: TRBV13; clone_size: .; d_call: TRBD1; j_call: TRBJ1-2; cdr3_nt: TGTGCCAGCAGCCCCGGACAGGGGGCTTACTATGGCTACACCTTC; cdr3_aa: CASSPGQGAYYGYTF
v_call: TRBV6-5; clone_size: once; d_call: .; j_call: TRBJ2-7; cdr3_nt: TGTGCCAGCAGCAGGGGGGATCTCGAGCAGTACTTC; cdr3_aa: CASSRGDLEQYF
v_call: TRBV2; clone_size: .; d_call: TRBD1; j_call: TRBJ1-3; cdr3_nt: TGTGCCAGCGGGACCACCGGGACAGGGGGAAACACCATATATTTT; cdr3_aa: CASGTTGTGGNTIYF
v_call: TRBV19; clone_size: .; d_call: TRBD1; j_call: TRBJ1-2; cdr3_nt: TGTGCCAGTAGCACACAGGGGGAAGGTGGCTACACCTTC; cdr3_aa: CASSTQGEGGYTF
v_call: TRBV11-2; clone_size: .; d_call: .; j_call: TRBJ1-2; cdr3_nt: TGTGCCAGCAGCTTAGGACGGAGGGATGGCTACACCTTC; cdr3_aa: CASSLGRRDGYTF
v_call: TRBV25-1; clone_size: once; d_call: .; j_call: TRBJ1-3; cdr3_nt: TGTGCCAGCAGTGCGACAGTCTCTGGAAACACCATATATTTT; cdr3_aa: CASSATVSGNTIYF
v_call: TRBV20-1; clone_size: .; d_call: .; j_call: TRBJ2-5; cdr3_nt: TGCAGTGCTACCTCTCCCCAGACCCAGTACTTC; cdr3_aa: CSATSPQTQYF
v_call: TRBV28; clone_size: .; d_call: TRBD1; j_call: TRBJ1-2; cdr3_nt: TGTGCCAGCGGGACAGTTCACTATGGCTACACCTTC; cdr3_aa: CASGTVHYGYTF
v_call: TRBV18; clone_size: .; d_call: .; j_call: TRBJ1-4; cdr3_nt: TGTGCCAGCTCACCCGGAGGGGTTACTAATGAAAAACTGTTTTTT; cdr3_aa: CASSPGGVTNEKLFF
v_call: TRBV7-9; clone_size: .; d_call: TRBD2; j_call: TRBJ2-2; cdr3_nt: TGTGCCAGCAGCACCAGACTAGCGGGGAGCGAGGAGCTGTTTTTT; cdr3_aa: CASSTRLAGSEELFF
v_call: TRBV6-2/TRBV6-3; clone_size: .; d_call: .; j_call: TRBJ2-7; cdr3_nt: TGTGCCAGCAGTTACTCGACGTTCGGCTTCAGGGAGCAGTACTTC; cdr3_aa: CASSYSTFGFREQYF
v_call: TRBV15; clone_size: .; d_call: .; j_call: TRBJ1-2; cdr3_nt: TGTGCCACCAGCAGAGATGTAGGGGAGGATGGCTACACCTTC; cdr3_aa: CATSRDVGEDGYTF
v_call: TRBV5-1; clone_size: .; d_call: .; j_call: TRBJ2-7; cdr3_nt: TGCGCCAGCAGCTTGGCAGGGTCTAACGAGCAGTACTTC; cdr3_aa: CASSLAGSNEQYF
v_call: TRBV28; clone_size: .; d_call: TRBD1; j_call: TRBJ1-3; cdr3_nt: TGTGCCAGCAGGCTGGCCGGGACAGGGAGTGGAAACACCATATATTTT; cdr3_aa: CASRLAGTGSGNTIYF
v_call: TRBV5-1; clone_size: .; d_call: TRBD1; j_call: TRBJ1-6; cdr3_nt: TGCGCCAGCAGTGACAGGGTTTATAATTCACCCCTCCACTTT; cdr3_aa: CASSDRVYNSPLHF
v_call: TRBV27; clone_size: .; d_call: .; j_call: TRBJ1-2; cdr3_nt: TGTGCCAGCTCCCCCGGGACTTCCTATGGCTACACCTTC; cdr3_aa: CASSPGTSYGYTF
v_call: TRBV6-6; clone_size: few; d_call: .; j_call: TRBJ1-2; cdr3_nt: TGTGCCAGCAGTTACCCCCTGGACAGTATTAACTATGGCTACACCTTC; cdr3_aa: CASSYPLDSINYGYTF
v_call: TRBV6-5; clone_size: .; d_call: .; j_call: TRBJ1-3; cdr3_nt: TGTGCCAGCAGTTACTCGAGTAGCGGGTCTGGAAACACCATATATTTT; cdr3_aa: CASSYSSSGSGNTIYF
v_call: TRBV6-5; clone_size: .; d_call: TRBD1; j_call: TRBJ2-7; cdr3_nt: TGTGCCAGCAGGACAGGGGACCCCTACGAGCAGTACTTC; cdr3_aa: CASRTGDPYEQYF
v_call: TRBV9; clone_size: .; d_call: TRBD1; j_call: TRBJ2-5; cdr3_nt: TGTGCCAGCAGCGTAGGGACAGGGCAAGAGACCCAGTACTTC; cdr3_aa: CASSVGTGQETQYF
v_call: TRBV11-2; clone_size: .; d_call: .; j_call: TRBJ2-7; cdr3_nt: TGTGCCAGCAGCCCCCCGGGGGGCGAAGGTCTTGGCGAGCAGTACTTC; cdr3_aa: CASSPPGGEGLGEQYF
v_call: TRBV5-1; clone_size: .; d_call: .; j_call: TRBJ1-1; cdr3_nt: TGCGCCAGCAGTCCAGGGTTGGTATTCGCTGAAGCTTTCTTT; cdr3_aa: CASSPGLVFAEAFF
v_call: TRBV2; clone_size: .; d_call: TRBD2; j_call: TRBJ2-5; cdr3_nt: TGTGCCAGCAGGTGGACTAGCGGGAGTGAGACCCAGTACTTC; cdr3_aa: CASRWTSGSETQYF
v_call: TRBV3-1/TRBV3-2; clone_size: .; d_call: .; j_call: TRBJ2-5; cdr3_nt: TGTGCCAGCAGCCAAGGGACAGCACAAGAGACCCAGTACTTC; cdr3_aa: CASSQGTAQETQYF
v_call: TRBV10-3; clone_size: .; d_call: .; j_call: TRBJ2-7; cdr3_nt: TGTGCCATCAGTGAGGGGCAGGGTTTGAAAAACGAGCAGTACTTC; cdr3_aa: CAISEGQGLKNEQYF
v_call: TRBV3-1/TRBV3-2; clone_size: .; d_call: .; j_call: TRBJ1-4; cdr3_nt: TGTGCCAGCAGCCCCACGGCGGGGGGGGAAAAACTGTTTTTT; cdr3_aa: CASSPTAGGEKLFF
v_call: TRBV28; clone_size: .; d_call: .; j_call: TRBJ2-2; cdr3_nt: TGTGCCAGCACCCTAGACGGGATCACCACCGGGGAGCTGTTTTTT; cdr3_aa: CASTLDGITTGELFF
v_call: TRBV5-1; clone_size: .; d_call: TRBD1; j_call: TRBJ1-1; cdr3_nt: TGCGCCAGCAGCTTCGGACAGGGTGAAGCTTTCTTT; cdr3_aa: CASSFGQGEAFF
v_call: TRBV27; clone_size: .; d_call: .; j_call: TRBJ1-1; cdr3_nt: TGTGCCAGCAGTCCCCGGACTGCCGGGTGGACTGAAGCTTTCTTT; cdr3_aa: CASSPRTAGWTEAFF
v_call: TRBV28; clone_size: .; d_call: TRBD2; j_call: TRBJ2-5; cdr3_nt: TGTGCCAGCAGTCCCGTAGCGAGCGGGGGGGAGACCCAGTACTTC; cdr3_aa: CASSPVASGGETQYF
v_call: TRBV29-1; clone_size: .; d_call: .; j_call: TRBJ1-2; cdr3_nt: TGCAGCGTTGCTCGCCCGGGTAACTATGGCTACACCTTC; cdr3_aa: CSVARPGNYGYTF